This T cell receptor (beta chain) stems from a study of blood T cell repertoires in COVID-19. Study background: Acute and convalescent COVID-19 specimens originated in the United States, Italy and Spain.

CDR3 length: 15 residues. In germline, CDR1 is LNHNV, CDR2 YYDKDF (reference sequence). V lost 8 bases and J 2 bases, leaving 15 bases between the germline ends. This table comes from immunoSEQ multiplex PCR, and its TCRdb copy is limited to in-frame clones, with some not included. The table has 200,000 or so clones, around three quarters seen once. This chain uses TRBV15 with TRBJ2-2; no definite D call. The source of this sequence is a woman aged 65 to 85 with acute or convalescent COVID-19. Sample: peripheral blood. CDR3 DNA sequence: TGTGCCACCGGTTCCCCACACATAAACACCGGGGAGCTGTTTTTT. Translating it yields CATGSPHINTGELFF.